This T cell receptor beta chain was recovered during a study of cytomegalovirus exposure and HLA in healthy donors. Broader study findings: When the data were analyzed later, several of the most significant clusters appeared to be linked to common viral pathogens. A missense variant in DCLRE1C was later tied to TCR beta V- and J-gene trimming.

As regards this clone: No antigen is known for it.

PCR involved 60 Vbeta and 13 Jbeta primers. In the original analysis: A follow-up analysis tallied 73 million or so unique TCR beta chains, some 11 million shared. Sequencing was performed with immunoSEQ multiplex PCR; in TCRdb, only in-frame clones are kept and a portion is missing. V and J calls and clone size follow that table, whereas D and trimming were derived from the DNA. Of about 140,000 clones in the sample, roughly 81% are singletons; the top ten hold 1.5% to 2%. Germline V gene sequence: CDR1 SGHRS, CDR2 YFSETQ. The V segment lost 0 bases and the J segment 7 bases; nucleotides outside the gene matches: 5. CDR3 size: 14 residues.

The rearrangement uses TRBV5-1 and TRBJ1-1, with 8 bases aligning to TRBD1. The TCR originated in a female donor in good health and CMV-seronegative. The sequenced sample was PBMCs. Written as DNA, the CDR3 is TGCGCCAGCAGCTTGGAGGGACAGGTTGGTGAAGCTTTCTTT. Translation gives CASSLEGQVGEAFF.